These T cell receptor beta chains were read from a single sample in a study of OX40 agonist ivuxolimab in advanced cancers. Sequencing used immunoSEQ multiplex PCR; TCRdb keeps in-frame clones, though not all of them. Here the sample spans 70,000 to 95,000 clones, roughly 84% being singletons. This material consisted of CD4+ or CD8+ T cells sorted from blood, taken in a trial of the OX40 agonist ivuxolimab. The receptors were sampled from an adult with an advanced solid tumor such as melanoma, head and neck, liver or kidney cancer. Each CDR3 is given with its conserved first and last residue.

TRBV11-2,TRBJ2-7,CASSSGQGEQYF
TRBV25-1,TRBJ2-1,CASSEPGQGIHNEQFF
TRBV10-3,TRBJ2-7,CAISESGLSYEQYF
TRBV9,TRBJ2-1,CASSVVAGSYNEQFF
TRBV4-1,TRBJ2-1,CASSQAETGMYNEQFF
TRBV28,TRBJ1-1,CASSLWGPAFF
TRBV10-2,TRBJ1-2,CASQGRASGGYGYTF
TRBV12-5,TRBJ2-1,CASGTGEPPRLAETYNEQFF
TRBV7-9,TRBJ1-4,CASSPSDHSPSGKLFF
TRBV2,TRBJ2-1,CASRREASYNEQFF
TRBV7-8,TRBJ2-5,CASSPRRVVAETQYF
TRBV9,TRBJ2-2,CASSVSGRFTGELFF
TRBV4-2,TRBJ2-7,CASSQGLEGTYEQYF
TRBV19,TRBJ2-6,CASSMGLGANVLTF
TRBV28,TRBJ1-5,CASSLVLQGGNQPQHF
TRBV4-3,TRBJ2-1,CASSLETGGFEYFF
TRBV19,TRBJ1-3,CASNKYKDGNTIYF
TRBV6-6,TRBJ1-2,CASSPGQGAHGGYTF
TRBV11-3,TRBJ2-7,CASSLSHGLAGGPEQYF
TRBV28,TRBJ2-1,CASRPLGERNEQFF
TRBV6-5,TRBJ2-1,CASSYLTGARKNEQFF
TRBV11-2,TRBJ2-2,CASSLASGGTGELFF
TRBV7-2,TRBJ2-7,CASSRLLDGAYEQYF
TRBV12-2,TRBJ1-1,CASRLWPGQRGTEAFF
TRBV27,TRBJ2-1,CASSSVAGFNEQFF
TRBV7-9,TRBJ2-7,CASSSIWGPRYEQYF
TRBV7-6,TRBJ1-5,CASSLGPGASNQPQHF
TRBV6-6,TRBJ1-6,CASRMDGDGNSPLHF
TRBV27,TRBJ2-1,CASSSSDTPTRTEQFF
TRBV30,TRBJ2-2,CAWSPHRESGELFF
TRBV5-6,TRBJ2-7,CASSLVGSYEQYF
TRBV5-6,TRBJ1-1,CASSLGQGATEAFF
TRBV2,TRBJ2-7,CASRDPGQRPLGYF
TRBV27,TRBJ2-7,CASSLGRDYEQYF
TRBV6-5,TRBJ1-4,CASSYSSNEKLFF
TRBV6-1,TRBJ1-5,CASSEWGGPSNQPQHF
TRBV4-1,TRBJ2-1,CASSLQGEGNEQFF
TRBV11-3,TRBJ2-5,CASSVRGQGQETQYF
TRBV11-2,TRBJ2-1,CASSAGGSEQFF
TRBV30,TRBJ2-5,CAWSAGTVETQYF
TRBV6-1,TRBJ1-3,CASSATVISGNTIYF
TRBV14,TRBJ2-3,CASRGGFRWDTQYF
TRBV7-9,TRBJ2-7,CASSLLGGGSPYEQYF
TRBV19,TRBJ2-7,CASSTSGDEQYF
TRBV28,TRBJ2-3,CASGRTGTSTDTQYF
TRBV6-5,TRBJ1-2,CASSYPPGSKGGGYTF
TRBV13,TRBJ2-3,CASSRLRDRVFTDTQYF
TRBV7-2,TRBJ2-5,CASSAPLGTYQETQYF
TRBV7-2,TRBJ1-1,CASSPSGGRTEAFF
TRBV5-4,TRBJ2-5,CATGLAGGEETQYF
TRBV4-2,TRBJ1-2,CASSQVEGKGYGYTF
TRBV19,TRBJ2-1,CASRRTGTWDKFF
TRBV19,TRBJ2-4,CPQRQALVQYF
TRBV7-3,TRBJ2-2,CATRAYTGELFF
TRBV7-2,TRBJ2-3,CASTVSGTSGSSTDTQYF
TRBV28,-,CASKAGTALYEQYF
TRBV4-1,TRBJ2-1,CASSQSTSGRHNEQFF
TRBV27,TRBJ2-1,CASSLGGANEQFF
TRBV19,TRBJ2-7,CATSSVYEQYF